This T cell receptor beta chain was obtained from a study of cytomegalovirus exposure and HLA in healthy donors (dated by TCRdb to 2017 to 2019). General notes on the study: An earlier analysis of several hundred of the donors reported 276 Gb of sequence data and 117 million unique TCR beta sequences from about 179 million T cells. An early release that covered some 640 HLA-typed donors contained around 300 gigabases of sequencing data and 85 million to 100 million unique TCR sequences. Of the approximately 400 genotyped donors, more than 75% were placed in the genetic ancestry cluster associated with self-reported Caucasian donors. The study aimed to test whether cataloging public T cell receptors could reveal signatures of past pathogen exposure. The T cell repertoires of around 670 subjects were profiled by immunosequencing and related to cytomegalovirus serostatus. Besides the first cohort of 500 to 700 subjects, a separate validation cohort made up of over 100 different subjects was used. The study combined high-throughput TCR immunosequencing, statistical association of individual TCRs with disease status, and machine learning to predict cytomegalovirus infection status. A later analysis re-examined previously published TCR beta repertoires from several hundred donors and added high-resolution HLA genotyping to investigate patterns of TCR occurrence. Rather than using new phenotypic data, the later analysis identified candidate immune exposures from TCR beta sequences and from how often those sequences occurred across donors. To decide whether each TCR beta V gene segment behaved as functional or pseudogenic, an earlier analysis of some 580 of the donors relied on high-throughput TCR beta sequencing. Donor age, sex, ethnicity and CMV serostatus were compiled together with the repertoire data. In a later genetic analysis, genome-wide SNP genotypes for about 55% of the 666 donors were used, and that subset was treated as a discovery cohort. All discovery cohort repertoires had been generated on a single sequencing platform. Both class I and class II loci were covered by HLA typing, at four-digit resolution. The number of donors typed differed by locus, with 629-630 for A, B, C, DRB1 and DQB1, more than 500 for DQA1, 606 for DPA1, and approximately 470 for DPB1. Four to six DR-DQ haplotypes were handled as single units for association and clustering, since linkage in the cohort was strong. On average, 235,054 unique TCR beta nucleotide sequences were sequenced per donor among roughly 430 genotyped donors of the cohort, with 15% to 20% of those sequences being non-productive.

What the authors observed across the whole study: In this cohort, only TCR beta chains were sequenced, and detectable features were limited by the absence of alpha or paired-chain data. In a later analysis, most CMV-associated TCR beta chains were found to appear HLA-restricted, with HLA associations seemingly driven largely by CMV exposure. A group of highly shared sequence variants was considered likely to be a technical artifact of the sequencing pipeline. In the study, 150 to 200 TCR beta chains were listed as associated with cytomegalovirus. In a later analysis, TCR association rates were found to vary across HLA loci, with the most associated TCRs seen for DRB1 alleles and the fewest for HLA-C alleles. Correlated functional status among segregating V segments might be attributable to linkage disequilibrium, but an unknown experimental factor could not be ruled out. An association between a missense DCLRE1C variant and V-gene and J-gene trimming of TCR beta chains was found in a later genetic analysis and replicated in an independent cohort. Because some donors lacked HLA typing at each locus, the association tests relied only on the typed subset. Some IMGT-functional V segments, including TRBV6-2 and TRBV6-3, could not be told apart with the 87-base-pair reads, so those segments were excluded. In a later analysis, 16,951 TCR beta sequences were associated with specific HLA alleles at a false discovery rate of 0.05. Immune exposure information for the cohort was limited to CMV serostatus. Compared with the roughly 600-donor mean, donors in an Asian-associated ancestry cluster had fewer N-insertions in productive TCRs, according to a later genetic analysis. In a later analysis, HLA-associated TCR beta chains showed more clonal expansion and lower generation probabilities than non-associated chains that were equally common. According to a later analysis, parvovirus B19, influenza, CMV and Epstein-Barr virus appeared linked to several top co-occurrence clusters. A further reported finding was that TCR beta sequences accurately predicted the HLA-A and HLA-B alleles for most subjects in the first cohort. In both the original and validation cohorts, the classifier was reported to diagnose cytomegalovirus status with high specificity and sensitivity. The earlier analysis of some 540 of the donors excluded approximately 17 rarely observed V segments, including chromosome 9 orphons, because counts were too low. A few of the identified cytomegalovirus-associated TCR beta chains were confirmed in vitro to be specific for cytomegalovirus antigens. Across donors, most TCR sequences were observed very rarely, whereas some public TCRs were present in many individuals. Strong co-occurrence of HLA alleles, especially DR and DQ, made assigning TCR associations to individual alleles difficult. The presence/absence analyses assumed that sequencing depth was roughly uniform across donors, and that assumption may not be true. The authors suggested that the approach could potentially be extended to other disease states and immunological phenotypes. An earlier analysis of approximately 540 of the donors showed that most TCR beta V segments appeared in productive rearrangements either about 90% or about 30% of the time, which broadly matched IMGT annotations.

Worth noting for this clone: This receptor's antigen is unknown. No clone much larger than this one lies a single base away; base qualities are absent.

The library came from the immunoSEQ multiplex PCR assay. A mixture of 60 forward primers for TCR Vbeta segments and 13 reverse primers for TCR Jbeta segments was used in the multiplex PCR. The CDR3 region of rearranged TCR beta genes was amplified from genomic DNA by a multiplex PCR assay. On the Illumina HiSeq System, the amplified TCR beta libraries were sequenced as 87-base-pair reads. The authors' pipeline ran thus. Across the roughly 700 repertoires, a later analysis counted 60 million to 90 million unique TCR beta chains, roughly 11 million of which were shared by at least two donors. Raw reads were error-corrected and collapsed into unique sequences by a nearest-neighbor algorithm in which closely related sequences were merged to remove PCR and sequencing errors. CDR3 sequences were aligned to IMGT reference sequences to assign V, D and J gene segments. For a sequence to be retained, at least a six-nucleotide match to both a V gene segment and a J gene segment was required. A rearrangement was called productive if the CDR3 had no stop codons and remained in frame with V and J, and every other rearrangement was called non-productive. Following IMGT convention, CDR3 was defined as the stretch from the second conserved V-encoded cysteine up to the conserved J-encoded phenylalanine. The earlier analysis of about 560 of the donors excluded any sequence lacking an unambiguous match to a single V gene segment. In an earlier analysis of approximately 550 of the donors, V segments were called functional above 56.7% productive rearrangements and were called segregating when the between-donor standard deviation exceeded 5%. A statistical classification framework was developed to diagnose cytomegalovirus status using the catalog of TCR beta chain sequences. In a later analysis, TCR nucleotide sequences were compared against IMGT/GENE-DB human TR gene sequences so that V and J genes could be assigned. A later analysis assigned CDR3 sequences and most-parsimonious VDJ recombination scenarios with the TCRdist pipeline. In a later analysis, each TCR beta chain was defined by its CDR3 amino acid sequence together with its V-gene family, and reads lacking a unique V-gene family were excluded. A later analysis removed several hundred highly shared, low-generation-probability nucleotide sequences to deal with suspected cross-contamination and a sequencing artifact. In a later analysis, a clonal expansion index for each public chain was calculated from normalized within-repertoire ranks of inferred template counts. In a later analysis, generation probabilities were computed using a VDJ recombination model fitted to out-of-frame rearrangements, and the results were checked against IGoR. Hypergeometric tests were used in a later analysis to score TCR-TCR, TCR-HLA and TCR-CMV co-occurrence, with a repertoire-size bias correction applied to the TCR pairs. A later analysis estimated false discovery rates by permuting HLA or CMV assignments 20 times. In a later analysis, co-occurring TCRs were grouped using DBSCAN, and TCRdist sequence similarity was added for clustering within HLA-allele-positive subsets. Co-occurrence clustering excluded repertoires with fewer than 30,000 or more than 120,000 public chains, plus five with anomalous nucleotide sharing. Not all clones reach the TCRdb copy of this immuneACCESS table, which keeps in-frame sequences only. Checked studies attribute under half of the gap to unresolved V genes and leave the rest unexplained. V and J calls and clone size follow that table, whereas D and trimming were derived from the DNA. The sample table shows fewer than 200,000 clones, and less than 85% are seen once. The ten largest clones capture more than 3.5% of the sample.

The germline V gene specifies MNHEY as CDR1 and SVGAGI as CDR2. Measured from the cysteine to the phenylalanine, the CDR3 is 13 residues long. Of all the DNA, just the CDR3 is kept, 39 bases in frame from base 1. V gives up 8 bases and J gives up 0 bases, and the segment between their germline ends measures 10 bases. The cohort was made up of 650 to 700 healthy bone marrow donors. All cohort members were sampled while nominally healthy, although unrecorded immune exposures were likely present. The donor tested CMV seronegative, placing the donor among the approximately 400 seronegative members of the cohort. A peripheral blood sample was collected from each donor, and TCR beta sequencing was performed on peripheral blood mononuclear cells. The Qiagen DNeasy Blood Extraction Kit was used to extract genomic DNA from the blood cell samples.

The sequence derives from a man between 35 and 55 years old in good health and CMV-seronegative. In this chain, TRBV6-5 is recombined with TRBJ1-1, with a tentative D gene TRBD1 over 6 matching bases. Sequencing was performed on PBMCs. The DNA reads as follows: TGTGCCAGCCTCGGACAGCTGAACACTGAAGCTTTCTTT. It is translated as CASLGQLNTEAFF.